Following are 14 T cell receptor beta chains from one sample sequenced in a study of Ad26.COV2.S vaccination and SARS-CoV-2 variants. Clones were read by immunoSEQ multiplex PCR, and TCRdb kept only the in-frame ones, dropping some. This table holds under 550,000 clones, around 89% found once. Treatment specified: some 20 received Ad26.COV2.S at low or high dose, single or two shots; about 5 received placebo; per-sample allocation not given. Following the first vaccine or placebo injection, samples were taken on day 63. Sample: peripheral blood, taken in a trial of Ad26.COV2.S vaccine versus placebo. These receptors were collected from a person aged 18-65 years who received the Ad26.COV2.S COVID-19 vaccine or a placebo.

Of note for this clone: The sample contains more than one DNA sequence encoding this CDR3. V usage is TRBV29-1 and J usage is TRBJ1-1; the D is unclear. The CDR3 length is 12 residues. Trimming cost V 3 bases and J 0 bases, with 5 bases left between them. CDR1 is SQVTM and CDR2 is ANQGSEA in the germline V gene. As DNA, the CDR3 is TGCAGCGTTGAGACGCTGAACACTGAAGCTTTCTTT. It codes for CSVETLNTEAFF.

V usage is TRBV28 and J usage is TRBJ1-2; TRBD1 matches at 7 bases. This CDR3 has 14 amino acids. Trimming at V came to 4 bases and at J to 4 bases, leaving 6 bases not matched to a gene. CDR1 is MDHEN and CDR2 is SYDVKM in the germline V gene. This chain's CDR3 is CASSSWGQRYGYTF. CDR3 nucleotide sequence: TGTGCCAGCAGTTCTTGGGGACAGCGCTATGGCTACACCTTC.

V is TRBV29-1 and J is TRBJ2-7, with D perhaps matching TRBD2 (5 bases). There are 12 residues in the CDR3. The germline V gene encodes CDR1 SQVTM and CDR2 ANQGSEA. Trimming stripped 0 bases from V and 9 bases from J, with 12 bases between. The CDR3 DNA reads as TGCAGCGTTGAAGAGGGGAGATCAGGGCAGTACTTC. Protein: CSVEEGRSGQYF.

This clone was detected only once. This chain joins TRBV7-2 and TRBJ2-3, with 8 bases fitting TRBD2. Germline V gives CDR1 SGHTA, CDR2 FQGNSA. V gave up 1 base and J gave up 8 bases; unmatched junction bases: 5. The CDR3 length is 14 residues. CDR3 nucleotides: TGTGCCAGCAGCTTAGATTGGCTAGCGGGTACGCAGTATTTT. This gives the protein CASSLDWLAGTQYF.

CDR3 sequence (DNA): TGTGCGGCGGAAACAGGGGCGAACTATGGCTACACCTTC. It encodes CAAETGANYGYTF. This chain joins TRBV28 and TRBJ1-2; TRBD1 matches 7 bases. CDR3 size: 13 residues. The germline gives CDR1 MDHEN, CDR2 SYDVKM.

By proportion, this clone is medium-sized. The chain combines TRBV13 with TRBJ1-5; maybe TRBD1 (6 bases). CDR1 is PRHDT, CDR2 FYEKMQ, per germline (reference sequence). The CDR3 length is 16 residues. Between the trimmed V and J ends, which lost 5 bases and 6 bases, there was a span of 20 bases. CDR3: CASSPYMGGGGQPQHF. DNA of the CDR3: TGTGCCAGCAGCCCCTACATGGGGGGGGGCGGTCAGCCCCAGCATTTT.

This clone came up once. The chain couples TRBV7-6 to TRBJ2-1; the D gene could be TRBD1 or TRBD2 (6 bases each). The germline V gene encodes CDR1 SGHVS and CDR2 FNYEAQ. The V gene lost 5 bases and the J gene lost 6 bases, with 17 bases spanning the gap. The CDR3 consists of 15 residues. DNA of the CDR3: TGTGCCAGCAGCCCCCTCGGGGGCGCCTTCAATGAGCAGTTCTTC. Translated: CASSPLGGAFNEQFF.

This rearrangement joins TRBV5-4 to TRBJ2-1; 10 bases match TRBD2. The CDR3 is 15 amino acids. V dropped 2 bases and J dropped 4; count of bases not matched to a gene: 3. CDR1 and CDR2 (germline): SGHNT, YYREEE (reference sequence). CDR3 sequence: CASSLTSGAYNEQFF. The CDR3 DNA follows: TGTGCCAGCAGCTTAACTAGCGGGGCTTACAATGAGCAGTTCTTC.

The chain employs TRBV18 and TRBJ2-7; 7 bases agree with TRBD2. V lost 0 bases, J lost 6 bases, and 17 bases stayed unmatched. The CDR3 is made up of 18 amino acids. In germline, CDR1 is KGHSH, CDR2 LQKENI. CDR3 loop: CASSPPATRAGGRGEQYF. DNA for the CDR3: TGTGCCAGCTCACCACCGGCCACCCGGGCTGGAGGGAGGGGCGAGCAGTACTTC.

This chain uses TRBV28 with TRBJ1-2, with TRBD1 as a possible D gene (6 bases). The germline V and J ends were trimmed by 6 bases and 5 bases, with 22 bases remaining between them. CDR1 and CDR2 from the germline V gene are MDHEN and SYDVKM. This CDR3 comprises 16 residues. CDR3: CASSPAGSGAIYGYTF. The CDR3 region has the DNA TGTGCCAGCAGCCCTGCGGGGTCGGGGGCAATTTATGGCTACACCTTC.

The CDR3 loop is CASSPNRDGSPLHF. CDR3 nucleotide sequence: TGTGCCAGCTCACCAAACAGGGACGGTTCACCCCTCCACTTT. The chain is built from TRBV18 and TRBJ1-6, with a possible D match to TRBD1 (6 bases). The CDR3 consists of 14 residues. CDR1 is KGHSH, CDR2 LQKENI, per germline. Between the trimmed V and J ends, which lost 2 bases and 9 bases, there was a span of 11 bases. Filled out from reference TRBV18 and TRBJ1-6, the complete variable domain reads NAGVMQNPRHLVRRRGQEARLRCSPMKGHSHVYWYRQLPEEGLKFMVYLQKENIIDESGMPKERFSAEFPKEGPSILRIQQVVRGDSAAYFCASSPNRDGSPLHFGNGTRLTVT.

The rearrangement links TRBV15 to TRBJ2-5; no clear D gene. V gave up 1 base and J gave up 3 bases, with 6 bases separating them. The germline CDR1 and CDR2 sequences are LNHNV and YYDKDF (reference sequence). There are 13 residues in the CDR3. The CDR3 region has the DNA TGTGCCACCAGCAGAGTTGGGGAAGAGACCCAGTACTTC. This encodes CATSRVGEETQYF.

The genes are TRBV3-1 (or the pseudogene TRBV3-2) and TRBJ1-5; no reliable D call. This CDR3 contains 14 residues. The germline V and J ends were trimmed by 6 bases and 7 bases, with 16 bases remaining between them. Germline CDR1 reads LGHDT; CDR2 reads YNNKEL (reference sequence). The CDR3 DNA sequence: TGTGCCAGCAGTACAAACGGAGGTCGGCAGCCCCAGCATTTT. Its translation is CASSTNGGRQPQHF.

This clone occurred a few times. This chain connects TRBV9 to TRBJ2-1; 10 bases map to TRBD1. The CDR3 runs 15 residues. The V segment lost 0 bases and the J segment 7 bases; nucleotides outside the gene matches: 4. CDR1 is SGDLS, CDR2 YYNGEE, per germline. This CDR3 reads CASSVEGQGWNEQFF. As DNA, the CDR3 is TGTGCCAGCAGCGTAGAGGGACAGGGGTGGAATGAGCAGTTCTTC.